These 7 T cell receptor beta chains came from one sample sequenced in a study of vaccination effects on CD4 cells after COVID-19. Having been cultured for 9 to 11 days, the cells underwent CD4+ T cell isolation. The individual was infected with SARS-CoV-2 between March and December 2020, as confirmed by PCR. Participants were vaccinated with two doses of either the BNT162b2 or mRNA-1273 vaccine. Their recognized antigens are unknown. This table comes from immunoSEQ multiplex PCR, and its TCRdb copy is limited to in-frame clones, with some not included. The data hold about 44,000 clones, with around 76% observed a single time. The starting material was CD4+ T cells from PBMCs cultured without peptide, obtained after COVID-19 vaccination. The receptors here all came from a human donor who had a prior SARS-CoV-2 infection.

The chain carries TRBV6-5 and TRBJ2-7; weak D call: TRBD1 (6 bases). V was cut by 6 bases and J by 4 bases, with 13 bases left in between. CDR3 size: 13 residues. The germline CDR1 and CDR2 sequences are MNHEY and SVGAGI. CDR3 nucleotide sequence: TGTGCCAGCAGGCAGGACAGCCGGTACGAGCAGTACTTC. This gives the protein CASRQDSRYEQYF.

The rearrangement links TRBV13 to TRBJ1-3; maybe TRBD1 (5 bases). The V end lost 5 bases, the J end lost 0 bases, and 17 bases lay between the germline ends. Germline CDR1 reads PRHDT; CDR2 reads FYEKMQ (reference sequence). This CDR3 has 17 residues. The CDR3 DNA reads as TGTGCCAGCAGCGGACCCGGGACTGATAGCTCTGGAAACACCATATATTTT. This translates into CASSGPGTDSSGNTIYF.

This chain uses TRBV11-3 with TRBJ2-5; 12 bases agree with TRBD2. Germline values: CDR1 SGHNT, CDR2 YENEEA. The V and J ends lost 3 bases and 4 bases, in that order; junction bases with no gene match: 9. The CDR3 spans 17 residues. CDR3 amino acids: CASSFVTSGRVGETQYF. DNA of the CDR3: TGTGCCAGCAGCTTCGTGACTAGCGGGAGAGTTGGAGAGACCCAGTACTTC.

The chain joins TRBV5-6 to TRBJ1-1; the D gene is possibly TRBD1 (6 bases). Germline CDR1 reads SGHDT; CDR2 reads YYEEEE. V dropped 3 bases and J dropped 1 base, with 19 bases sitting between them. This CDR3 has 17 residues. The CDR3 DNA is TGTGCCAGCAGCTACTTGGCTATGGGGGGCGGGAACACTGAAGCTTTCTTT. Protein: CASSYLAMGGGNTEAFF.

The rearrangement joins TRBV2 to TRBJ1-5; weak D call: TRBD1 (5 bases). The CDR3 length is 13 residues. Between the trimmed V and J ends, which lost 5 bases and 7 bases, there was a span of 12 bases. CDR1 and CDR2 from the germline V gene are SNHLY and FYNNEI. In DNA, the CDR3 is TGTGCCAGCAGTAGCTACCAGGGACAGCCCCAGCATTTT. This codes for CASSSYQGQPQHF.

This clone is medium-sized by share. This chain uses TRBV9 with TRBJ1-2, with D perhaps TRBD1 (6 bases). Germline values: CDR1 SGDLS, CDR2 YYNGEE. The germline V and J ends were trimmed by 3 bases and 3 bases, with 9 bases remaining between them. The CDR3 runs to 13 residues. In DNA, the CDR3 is TGTGCCAGCAGCGCAACAGGGTACTATGGCTACACCTTC. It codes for CASSATGYYGYTF.

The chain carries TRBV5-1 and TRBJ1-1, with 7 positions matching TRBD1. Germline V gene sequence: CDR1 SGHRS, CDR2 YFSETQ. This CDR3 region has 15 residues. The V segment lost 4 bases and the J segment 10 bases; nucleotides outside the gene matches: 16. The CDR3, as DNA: TGCGCCAGCAGCCAGGACCCGGCGACAGGGAGCAGAGCTTTCTTT. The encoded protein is CASSQDPATGSRAFF.